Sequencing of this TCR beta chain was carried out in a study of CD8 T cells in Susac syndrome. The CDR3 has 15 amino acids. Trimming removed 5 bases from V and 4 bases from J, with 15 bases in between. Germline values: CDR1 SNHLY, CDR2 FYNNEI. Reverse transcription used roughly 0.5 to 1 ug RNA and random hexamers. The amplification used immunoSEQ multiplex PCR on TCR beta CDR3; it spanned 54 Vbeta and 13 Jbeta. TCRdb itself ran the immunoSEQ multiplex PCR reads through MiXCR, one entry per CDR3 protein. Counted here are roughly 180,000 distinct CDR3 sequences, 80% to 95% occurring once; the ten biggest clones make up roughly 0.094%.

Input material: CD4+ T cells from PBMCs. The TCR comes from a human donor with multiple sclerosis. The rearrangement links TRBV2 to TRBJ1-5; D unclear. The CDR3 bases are TGTGCCAGCAGTACCGGGAGGGCAACAAATCAGCCCCAGCATTTT. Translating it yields CASSTGRATNQPQHF.